This T cell receptor beta chain was documented in a study of Ad26.COV2.S vaccination and SARS-CoV-2 variants. This table comes from immunoSEQ multiplex PCR, and its TCRdb copy is limited to in-frame clones, with some not included. The sample carries roughly 350,000 clones, around 88% recorded once. This CDR3 has 19 residues. Germline V gene sequence: CDR1 LNHDA, CDR2 SQIVND (reference sequence). V lost 5 bases to trimming and J lost 5 bases; unmatched junction nucleotides: 17. Treatment described: some 20 received Ad26.COV2.S at low or high dose, single or two shots; 5 received placebo; per-sample allocation not given. Day 63 after the first injection of vaccine or placebo was the sampling time.

The chain joins TRBV19 to TRBJ2-1; TRBD2 matches 11 bases. The sequencing used peripheral blood, collected in a trial of Ad26.COV2.S vaccine versus placebo. This receptor was taken from a person aged 18-65 years who received the Ad26.COV2.S COVID-19 vaccine or a placebo. This CDR3 reads CASSVRLAGQLSQNNEQFF. The DNA for the CDR3 is TGTGCCAGTAGTGTCAGACTAGCGGGACAATTGTCCCAAAACAATGAGCAGTTCTTC.